This TCR beta chain was profiled in a study of blood T cell repertoires in COVID-19. Study-level information: Sample material is recorded as cDNA or gDNA derived from T cells, B-cell-depleted T cells, or PBMCs.

Sequencing was performed with immunoSEQ multiplex PCR; in TCRdb, only in-frame clones are kept and a portion is missing. The sample lists just under 85,000 clones; over 70% were seen once. Trimming took 7 bases from V and 5 from J; bases not matched to a gene: 3. The CDR3 covers 12 residues. The germline V gene encodes CDR1 GTSNPN and CDR2 SVGIG (reference sequence). This TCR came from a woman aged 55-75 years with acute or convalescent COVID-19. The rearrangement uses TRBV30 and TRBJ2-5; 11 positions match TRBD2. The material sequenced was peripheral blood. The CDR3 region is CASLAGGETQYF. In DNA form, the CDR3 reads TGTGCCTCCCTAGCGGGGGGCGAGACCCAGTACTTC.